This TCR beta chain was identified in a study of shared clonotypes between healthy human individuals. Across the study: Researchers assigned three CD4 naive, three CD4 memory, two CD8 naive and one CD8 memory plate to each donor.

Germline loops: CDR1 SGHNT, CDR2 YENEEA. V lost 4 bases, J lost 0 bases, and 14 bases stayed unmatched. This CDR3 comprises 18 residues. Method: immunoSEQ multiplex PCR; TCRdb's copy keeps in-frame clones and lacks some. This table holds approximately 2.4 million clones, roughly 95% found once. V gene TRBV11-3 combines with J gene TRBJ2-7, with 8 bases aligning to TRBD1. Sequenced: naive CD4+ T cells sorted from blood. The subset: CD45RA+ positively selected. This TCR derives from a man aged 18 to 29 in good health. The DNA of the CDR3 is TGTGCCAGCAGCTCCCCGATTATAGGACAGGGATGCTCCTACGAGCAGTACTTC. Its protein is CASSSPIIGQGCSYEQYF.